This paragraph covers one TCR beta chain sequence. The antigen remains undetermined. Profiled with immunoSEQ multiplex PCR; TCRdb holds only in-frame clones, not every one. Of around 43,000 clones detected, about 91% appear once; the ten largest clones hold around 3%. The record originates from a study of T cells after posttransplantation cyclophosphamide. Study conclusions and caveats: Later blood repertoires were often dominated by clones from the donor CD8+ memory compartment. Skin or GI-infiltrating T cells shared few TRB sequences with blood.

The germline gives CDR1 KGHSH, CDR2 LQKENI. The CDR3 consists of 16 residues. Trimming cost V 2 bases and J 2 bases; bases outside gene matches: 9. Peripheral blood was collected from the related graft donor on the marrow donation day. The source is a woman aged 45-59 years in good health and a related stem cell transplant donor. The sequencing sample was made of PBMCs. The chain uses TRBV18 and TRBJ2-7; TRBD1 matches 7 bases. The CDR3 sequence is CASSPWGQSPAYEQYF. CDR3 nucleotides: TGTGCCAGCTCACCATGGGGACAGTCCCCCGCCTACGAGCAGTACTTC.